These T cell receptor beta chains were read from a single sample in a study of control samples from healthy donors and cancer patients. TCRdb's table, derived via immunoSEQ multiplex PCR, lists solely in-frame clones and lacks some. The sample includes some 120,000 clones, 80% to 95% of them seen just once. The sequencing sample was made of blood. The source is a man younger than 30 in good health. CDR3s include the opening cysteine and the closing phenylalanine or tryptophan. The order of the fields is D gene, V gene, J gene, clone size, CDR3 DNA, CDR3 protein. A D gene is named only where the DNA matches it firmly. Some rows have no size entry. The others give once, few or many, or a class for an expanded clone.

d_gene: -; v_gene: TRBV9; j_gene: TRBJ1-3; abundance: once; CDR3nt: TGTGCCAGCACCCGGCGGCTCGAGGCCGGAAACACCATATATTTT; CDR3aa: CASTRRLEAGNTIYF
d_gene: -; v_gene: TRBV4-3; j_gene: TRBJ2-5; abundance: -; CDR3nt: TGCGCCAGCAGCCCTCTTCGGACACAGCCAGGGGAGACCCAGTACTTC; CDR3aa: CASSPLRTQPGETQYF
d_gene: -; v_gene: TRBV4-2; j_gene: TRBJ1-5; abundance: -; CDR3nt: TGTGCCAGCAGCCAAGGGGGGAACCAGCCCCAGCATTTT; CDR3aa: CASSQGGNQPQHF
d_gene: -; v_gene: TRBV28; j_gene: TRBJ2-3; abundance: -; CDR3nt: TGTGCCAGCACCCCCAGGGGACTAAGAATCACAGATACGCAGTATTTT; CDR3aa: CASTPRGLRITDTQYF
d_gene: TRBD2; v_gene: TRBV5-1; j_gene: TRBJ2-1; abundance: -; CDR3nt: TGCGCCAGCAGCGTACTAGCGGGGTACAATGAGCAGTTCTTC; CDR3aa: CASSVLAGYNEQFF
d_gene: -; v_gene: TRBV6-5; j_gene: TRBJ2-5; abundance: -; CDR3nt: TGTGCCAGCAGTTACCGCCCAGGGAGGGGGCAAGAGACCCAGTACTTC; CDR3aa: CASSYRPGRGQETQYF
d_gene: -; v_gene: TRBV2; j_gene: TRBJ2-2; abundance: -; CDR3nt: TGTGCCAGCATAGGTGGAACGGCCGGGGAGCTGTTTTTT; CDR3aa: CASIGGTAGELFF
d_gene: -; v_gene: TRBV7-9; j_gene: TRBJ1-1; abundance: -; CDR3nt: TGTGCCAGCAGCTTTAGTGGGGAAGCTTTCTTT; CDR3aa: CASSFSGEAFF
d_gene: TRBD2; v_gene: TRBV9; j_gene: TRBJ2-1; abundance: -; CDR3nt: TGTGCCAGCAGCGGCGGGAGCTCCTACAATGAGCAGTTCTTC; CDR3aa: CASSGGSSYNEQFF
d_gene: -; v_gene: TRBV28; j_gene: TRBJ1-1; abundance: -; CDR3nt: TGTGCCACCGCCCTGGGGGCAGCTGAAGCTTTCTTT; CDR3aa: CATALGAAEAFF
d_gene: -; v_gene: TRBV28; j_gene: TRBJ1-6; abundance: -; CDR3nt: TGTGCCAGCACACGGACACCGAGCTCCTATAATTCACCCCTCCACTTT; CDR3aa: CASTRTPSSYNSPLHF
d_gene: TRBD1; v_gene: TRBV5-1; j_gene: TRBJ2-6; abundance: -; CDR3nt: TGCGCCAGCAGCTTGGGGCAGGGGGCGTATGGGGCCAACGTCCTGACTTTC; CDR3aa: CASSLGQGAYGANVLTF
d_gene: TRBD2; v_gene: TRBV5-1; j_gene: TRBJ2-1; abundance: -; CDR3nt: TGCGCCAGCAGCTCCGGGACTAGCGGGAGCAATGAGCAGTTCTTC; CDR3aa: CASSSGTSGSNEQFF
d_gene: TRBD1; v_gene: TRBV9; j_gene: TRBJ2-5; abundance: -; CDR3nt: TGTGCCAGCAGCCTCCAACCAGGGGGTGGGGAGACCCAGTACTTC; CDR3aa: CASSLQPGGGETQYF
d_gene: -; v_gene: TRBV4-1; j_gene: TRBJ2-3; abundance: -; CDR3nt: TGCGCCAGCAGCCAGCCTTCAGATACGCAGTATTTT; CDR3aa: CASSQPSDTQYF
d_gene: -; v_gene: TRBV5-6; j_gene: TRBJ2-5; abundance: -; CDR3nt: TGTGCCAGCAGCTTGGCAGGAACCCAAGAGACCCAGTACTTC; CDR3aa: CASSLAGTQETQYF
d_gene: -; v_gene: TRBV15; j_gene: TRBJ1-1; abundance: -; CDR3nt: TGTGCCACCAGCAGAGGTACACAGGGCGCTGAAGCTTTCTTT; CDR3aa: CATSRGTQGAEAFF
d_gene: -; v_gene: TRBV18; j_gene: TRBJ1-1; abundance: -; CDR3nt: TGTGCCAGCTCACCTCCTGGGGTTAACACTGAAGCTTTCTTT; CDR3aa: CASSPPGVNTEAFF
d_gene: -; v_gene: TRBV27; j_gene: TRBJ2-3; abundance: -; CDR3nt: TGTGCCAGCAGAAAGTACCCAGATACGCAGTATTTT; CDR3aa: CASRKYPDTQYF
d_gene: -; v_gene: TRBV6-5; j_gene: TRBJ2-2; abundance: -; CDR3nt: TGTGCCAGCAGTTATAATGCCGCCTCCACCGGGGAGCTGTTTTTT; CDR3aa: CASSYNAASTGELFF
d_gene: TRBD2; v_gene: TRBV7-9; j_gene: TRBJ2-1; abundance: -; CDR3nt: TGTGCCAGCACTTCTGGGTCTAGCGGGGCGCGTTTCTTC; CDR3aa: CASTSGSSGARFF
d_gene: TRBD2; v_gene: TRBV7-8; j_gene: TRBJ2-5; abundance: -; CDR3nt: TGTGCCAGCAGCCCGACTAGCGGGAGTGAGACCCAGTACTTC; CDR3aa: CASSPTSGSETQYF
d_gene: -; v_gene: TRBV28; j_gene: TRBJ2-1; abundance: -; CDR3nt: TGTGCCAGCACAGCTAACTACAATGAGCAGTTCTTC; CDR3aa: CASTANYNEQFF
d_gene: -; v_gene: TRBV6-5; j_gene: TRBJ2-1; abundance: -; CDR3nt: TGTGCCAGCAGTTACTCGGGCCCCAACAATGAGCAGTTCTTC; CDR3aa: CASSYSGPNNEQFF
d_gene: -; v_gene: TRBV7-6; j_gene: TRBJ1-4; abundance: -; CDR3nt: TGTGCCAGCAGCTTAGAGATGTGGGCTGGGGGAGAAAAACTGTTTTTT; CDR3aa: CASSLEMWAGGEKLFF
d_gene: -; v_gene: TRBV20-1; j_gene: TRBJ2-5; abundance: -; CDR3nt: TGCAGTGCTAGTGTACGGGGAGAGACCCAGTACTTC; CDR3aa: CSASVRGETQYF
d_gene: -; v_gene: TRBV24-1; j_gene: TRBJ2-3; abundance: -; CDR3nt: TGTGCCACACGGGGGGCGGGTACAGATACGCAGTATTTT; CDR3aa: CATRGAGTDTQYF
d_gene: TRBD1; v_gene: TRBV3-1/TRBV3-2; j_gene: TRBJ2-1; abundance: -; CDR3nt: TGTGCCAGCAGCCACGACAGGGGGCCAAGGAGACGGCAGTTCTTC; CDR3aa: CASSHDRGPRRRQFF
d_gene: -; v_gene: TRBV19; j_gene: TRBJ2-6; abundance: -; CDR3nt: TGTGCCAGCCAAGACGGGGCCCTGGGGTCTGGGGCCAACGTCCTGACTTTC; CDR3aa: CASQDGALGSGANVLTF
d_gene: -; v_gene: TRBV7-2; j_gene: TRBJ1-4; abundance: -; CDR3nt: TGTGCCAGCAGCTTAGCTTACCAGTCTAATGAAAAACTGTTTTTT; CDR3aa: CASSLAYQSNEKLFF
d_gene: -; v_gene: TRBV29-1; j_gene: TRBJ1-5; abundance: -; CDR3nt: TGCAGCGTTGGAGGGCCAGGGACCAATCAGCCCCAGCATTTT; CDR3aa: CSVGGPGTNQPQHF
d_gene: -; v_gene: TRBV6-2/TRBV6-3; j_gene: TRBJ1-2; abundance: -; CDR3nt: TGTGCCAGCAGTTACGAGGGAGACTATGGCTACACCTTC; CDR3aa: CASSYEGDYGYTF
d_gene: -; v_gene: TRBV5-1; j_gene: TRBJ1-1; abundance: -; CDR3nt: TGCGCCAGCAGCTTGGTCGGCGGGCCCGGGACTGAAGCTTTCTTT; CDR3aa: CASSLVGGPGTEAFF
d_gene: -; v_gene: TRBV7-2; j_gene: TRBJ2-3; abundance: -; CDR3nt: TGTGCCAGCAGCCCTCGGTTTCTGGTGGATACGCAGTATTTT; CDR3aa: CASSPRFLVDTQYF
d_gene: -; v_gene: TRBV27; j_gene: TRBJ2-3; abundance: -; CDR3nt: TGTGCCAGCAGTTTTCTAGTTGGCACAGATACGCAGTATTTT; CDR3aa: CASSFLVGTDTQYF
d_gene: TRBD1; v_gene: TRBV2; j_gene: TRBJ1-2; abundance: -; CDR3nt: TGTGCCAGCACTCCGGGACAGGGGACCTATGGCTACACCTTC; CDR3aa: CASTPGQGTYGYTF
d_gene: -; v_gene: TRBV19; j_gene: TRBJ2-2; abundance: -; CDR3nt: TGTGCCAGTAGTGCCCCTTGGGGTTCGAACACCGGGGAGCTGTTTTTT; CDR3aa: CASSAPWGSNTGELFF
d_gene: -; v_gene: TRBV10-3; j_gene: TRBJ2-5; abundance: -; CDR3nt: TGTGCCATCAGCCCCGGACACCAAGAGACCCAGTACTTC; CDR3aa: CAISPGHQETQYF
d_gene: -; v_gene: TRBV7-8; j_gene: TRBJ2-5; abundance: once; CDR3nt: TGTGCCAGCAGCTTAGGGGCAGTCCGGCAAGAGACCCAGTACTTC; CDR3aa: CASSLGAVRQETQYF
d_gene: -; v_gene: TRBV2; j_gene: TRBJ2-7; abundance: once; CDR3nt: TGTGCCAGCCGAGGCCCCAGCTACGAGCAGTACTTC; CDR3aa: CASRGPSYEQYF
d_gene: TRBD1; v_gene: TRBV28; j_gene: TRBJ1-1; abundance: few; CDR3nt: TGTGCCAGCAGTGGACAGGGGACTGAAGCTTTCTTT; CDR3aa: CASSGQGTEAFF
d_gene: TRBD1; v_gene: TRBV7-3; j_gene: TRBJ1-2; abundance: -; CDR3nt: TGTGCCAGCAGCGCGACGGGACAGGGGTATGGCTACACCTTC; CDR3aa: CASSATGQGYGYTF
d_gene: TRBD1; v_gene: TRBV7-7; j_gene: TRBJ1-2; abundance: -; CDR3nt: TGTGCTAGCAGCTTAGAGAGGGGGCTGAACTATGGCTACACCTTC; CDR3aa: CASSLERGLNYGYTF
d_gene: TRBD1; v_gene: TRBV5-6; j_gene: TRBJ2-7; abundance: -; CDR3nt: TGTGCCAGCAGCTCACCGGGACAGGGGTTATACTTC; CDR3aa: CASSSPGQGLYF
d_gene: -; v_gene: TRBV7-2; j_gene: TRBJ2-7; abundance: -; CDR3nt: TGTGCCAGCAGCTCAGCAGGGACCCACGAGCAGTACTTC; CDR3aa: CASSSAGTHEQYF
d_gene: -; v_gene: TRBV6-5; j_gene: TRBJ2-3; abundance: -; CDR3nt: TGTGCCAGCAGTTCCGACAGGACGGGCACAGATACGCAGTATTTT; CDR3aa: CASSSDRTGTDTQYF
d_gene: TRBD1; v_gene: TRBV18; j_gene: TRBJ1-5; abundance: few; CDR3nt: TGTGCCAGCTCGCAGGACAGGAATCAGCCCCAGCATTTT; CDR3aa: CASSQDRNQPQHF
d_gene: TRBD1; v_gene: TRBV5-1; j_gene: TRBJ2-6; abundance: -; CDR3nt: TGCGCCAGCAGCCTGGGACAGACTGTGACCTCTGGGGCCAACGTCCTGACTTTC; CDR3aa: CASSLGQTVTSGANVLTF
d_gene: TRBD1; v_gene: TRBV5-1; j_gene: TRBJ2-7; abundance: -; CDR3nt: TGCGCCAGCAGCTCGGACAGGGGCCACGAGCAGTACTTC; CDR3aa: CASSSDRGHEQYF
d_gene: -; v_gene: TRBV19; j_gene: TRBJ2-2; abundance: -; CDR3nt: TGTGCCAGTAGCCTGGTCGGGGAGCTGTTTTTT; CDR3aa: CASSLVGELFF
d_gene: -; v_gene: TRBV3-1/TRBV3-2; j_gene: TRBJ2-2; abundance: -; CDR3nt: TGTGCCAGCAGCCAAGAGGGGGGAAGCGGGGAGCTGTTTTTT; CDR3aa: CASSQEGGSGELFF
d_gene: -; v_gene: TRBV7-8; j_gene: TRBJ2-2; abundance: -; CDR3nt: TGTGCCAGCAGCGACGATAAAGGGGTGAGGGACACCGGGGAGCTGTTTTTT; CDR3aa: CASSDDKGVRDTGELFF